The 5 T cell receptor beta chains below were found in one sample sequenced in a study of T-cell memory formation after mild COVID-19. TCRdb used MiXCR to reprocess the 5' RACE reads, holding one entry per CDR3 protein. The sample shows roughly 220,000 distinct CDR3 sequences, over 7.5% of them seen only once. Sequencing was carried out using PBMCs or a T cell subset sorted from them (not recorded which). The receptors come from a man between 18 and 29 years old who had mild COVID-19 (a few samples of this study predate the infection). Cell type and time point are not known.

The genes are TRBV25-1 and TRBJ1-2; TRBD1 matches 7 bases. CDR3 length: 15 amino acids. Per the germline V gene, CDR1 is MGHDK and CDR2 is SYGVNS. V lost 2 bases and J lost 4; bases outside the gene matches: 7. The CDR3 loop reads CASSERRQGSYGYTF. The DNA of the CDR3 is TGTGCCAGCAGTGAAAGGAGACAGGGATCCTATGGCTACACCTTC.

This clonotype was detected a few times. The chain combines TRBV7-2 with TRBJ1-1; tentatively, D is TRBD1 (5 bases). Trimming pared 5 bases from V and 3 bases from J, leaving 13 bases between. CDR1 is SGHTA, CDR2 FQGNSA, per germline. The CDR3 consists of 14 residues. The CDR3 DNA reads as TGTGCCAGCAGCGCCTATAAGGGGTACACTGAAGCTTTCTTT. As protein: CASSAYKGYTEAFF.

The table lists this clonotype with a few counts. The V gene is TRBV29-1, the J gene TRBJ2-5; possibly TRBD1 for D (6 bases). The V gene lost 4 bases and the J gene lost 5 bases, with 14 bases spanning the gap. The CDR3 is 13 residues long. The V gene's germline CDR1 is SQVTM and CDR2 ANQGSEA. The CDR3 region is CSVGIRGRETQYF. The CDR3 DNA follows: TGCAGCGTTGGGATCAGGGGTCGCGAGACCCAGTACTTC.

This clonotype was observed a handful of times. The rearrangement uses TRBV30 and TRBJ1-1; tentatively, D is TRBD1 (6 bases). Germline V gene lookup returns CDR1 GTSNPN and CDR2 SVGIG (reference sequence). The V gene lost 3 bases and the J gene lost 6 bases, with 8 bases spanning the gap. The length of the CDR3 is 11 residues. The CDR3 DNA reads as TGTGCCTGGAGACAGGGCGCTGAAGCTTTCTTT. Residues: CAWRQGAEAFF.

The chain is built from TRBV7-9 and TRBJ2-7; a weak D match, TRBD2 (5 bases). The CDR3 is made up of 17 amino acids. CDR1 and CDR2 (germline): SEHNR, FQNEAQ (reference sequence). The ends were cut back, 1 base at V and 2 bases at J, with 18 bases in the middle. Here the CDR3 DNA reads TGTGCCAGCAGCTTAGTCCCCCGAGGGATTTCCCCCTACGAGCAGTACTTC. Protein: CASSLVPRGISPYEQYF. Filled out from reference TRBV7-9 and TRBJ2-7, the complete variable domain reads DTGVSQNPRHKITKRGQNVTFRCDPISEHNRLYWYRQTLGQGPEFLTYFQNEAQLEKSRLLSDRFSAERPKGSFSTLEIQRTEQGDSAMYLCASSLVPRGISPYEQYFGPGTRLTVT.